One and the same sample provided the 25 T cell receptor beta chains below, sequenced in a study of T cells in Graves' hyperthyroidism and ophthalmopathy. RNA transcripts served as the template for amplifying TCR beta CDR3 regions. The HTBI set primed first-round TCR CDR3 RT-PCR. Using its own MiXCR run on the multiplex PCR reads, TCRdb lists one record per CDR3 protein. The table lists a few hundred thousand distinct CDR3 sequences, roughly 13% of them singletons. Sequencing was done on a sample of blood. These receptor sequences come from a man younger than 45 with Graves' hyperthyroidism that later progressed to Graves' ophthalmopathy.

The chain links TRBV29-1 to TRBJ2-1; 8 bases fit TRBD1. V was pared by 3 bases and J by 7 bases, with 8 bases of the junction left unmatched. Germline lookup yields CDR1 SQVTM and CDR2 ANQGSEA. The CDR3 spans 14 residues. CDR3 sequence reads: CSVEWQGAGNEQFF. DNA of the CDR3: TGCAGCGTTGAGTGGCAGGGGGCAGGTAATGAGCAGTTCTTC.

This clonotype has a count of ten or more. The chain carries TRBV7-6 and TRBJ2-3; D unresolved. V was clipped by 5 bases and J by 0 bases, with 12 bases between them. The CDR3 has 15 amino acids. Germline CDR1 is SGHVS and CDR2 is FNYEAQ. The CDR3 DNA sequence: TGTGCCAGCAGCCCAGAGGCAGTGAGCACAGATACGCAGTATTTT. This codes for CASSPEAVSTDTQYF.

The table lists this clonotype with many counts. This sequence joins TRBV12-3 or TRBV12-4 and TRBJ2-1; 9 bases fit TRBD1. V lost 4 bases, J lost 9 bases, and 7 bases stayed unmatched. The CDR3 is 14 residues long. CDR3 sequence reads: CASSSDRGGGEQFF. The CDR3 coding sequence is TGTGCCAGCAGTTCGGACAGGGGAGGTGGTGAGCAGTTCTTC.

This clonotype occurred once. This may be a read error, as it is one base from a much larger clone. This chain links TRBV28 with TRBJ2-7, with D perhaps TRBD1 (5 bases). Trimming removed 10 bases from V and 5 bases from J, with 15 bases in between. Germline V CDR1 and CDR2: MDHEN, SYDVKM. This CDR3 is 12 amino acids long. The CDR3 is CATTMGRDEQYF. The CDR3 DNA follows: TGTGCCACCACCATGGGGCGCGACGAGCAGTACTTC.

This clonotype came up many times. The chain links TRBV7-9 to TRBJ2-5, with TRBD2 identical over 7 bases. The V segment lost 3 bases and the J segment 2 bases; nucleotides outside the gene matches: 12. The germline gives CDR1 SEHNR, CDR2 FQNEAQ (reference sequence). This CDR3 is built from 17 residues. CDR3 protein: CASSFAGRLAAQETQYF. CDR3 sequence (DNA): TGTGCCAGCAGCTTCGCCGGGAGGCTAGCGGCTCAAGAGACCCAGTACTTC.

V usage is TRBV24-1 and J usage is TRBJ1-2; no definite D call. V gave up 1 base and J gave up 4 bases, with 9 bases separating them. Germline V gene sequence: CDR1 KGHDR, CDR2 SFDVKD. This CDR3 is built from 14 residues. This chain's CDR3 is CATSDFRRTYGYTF. The CDR3 DNA reads as TGTGCCACCAGTGATTTCAGACGGACCTATGGCTACACCTTC.

This clonotype has a count of ten or more. The chain links TRBV11-2 to TRBJ1-4; the D gene is possibly TRBD1 (5 bases). CDR3 length: 14 amino acids. V was clipped by 6 bases and J by 5 bases, with 13 bases between them. Germline CDR1 reads SGHAT; CDR2 reads FQNNGV. The CDR3 loop is CASRKGRDNEKLFF. CDR3 coding DNA: TGTGCCAGCAGAAAGGGACGGGACAATGAAAAACTGTTTTTT.

This clonotype has ten or more counts. The CDR3: CASSPYRGHKEKLFF. CDR3 bases: TGCGCCAGCAGCCCGTACAGGGGGCATAAAGAAAAACTGTTTTTT. The rearrangement links TRBV5-1 to TRBJ1-4; TRBD1 matches 9 bases. The CDR3 length is 15 residues. V was pared by 4 bases and J by 8 bases, with 9 bases of the junction left unmatched. The germline V gene encodes CDR1 SGHRS and CDR2 YFSETQ.

This clonotype was counted at least ten times. The chain employs TRBV11-2 and TRBJ2-1, with TRBD1 matching 10 bases. V gave up 2 bases and J gave up 3 bases; unmatched junction bases: 7. Germline V gene sequence: CDR1 SGHAT, CDR2 FQNNGV. CDR3 length: 17 amino acids. CDR3 in DNA: TGTGCCAGCAGCTTAACTTTAAGGACAGGGGGCTACAATGAGCAGTTCTTC. Encoded protein: CASSLTLRTGGYNEQFF.

This clonotype was seen a handful of times. Since a much larger clone is just one base distant, this may be a read error. This chain links TRBV7-9 with TRBJ2-1; 10 bases are shared with TRBD1. This CDR3 has 17 amino acids. CDR1 and CDR2 from the germline V gene are SEHNR and FQNEAQ (reference sequence). After removal of 4 bases from V and 5 bases from J, the junction contained 11 bases not matched to a gene. The CDR3 region has the DNA TGTGCCAGCAGCTCAACGAAGGGACAGGGGAAGGACAATGAGCAGTTCTTC. This sequence encodes CASSSTKGQGKDNEQFF.

This clonotype was counted only a few times. V and J are TRBV4-1 and TRBJ1-3, with a possible D match to TRBD1 (5 bases). CDR3 length: 14 amino acids. Trimming stripped 3 bases from V and 2 bases from J, with 8 bases between. Germline assignment: CDR1 MGHRA and CDR2 YSYEKL. CDR3 sequence (DNA): TGCGCCAGCAGCCAGGGGGAGGCTGGAAACACCATATATTTT. This encodes CASSQGEAGNTIYF.

This clonotype has only a few counts. The gene calls are TRBV19 and TRBJ2-2; perhaps TRBD1 as D (6 bases). Germline values: CDR1 LNHDA, CDR2 SQIVND (reference sequence). The CDR3 covers 15 residues. The germline V and J ends were trimmed by 8 bases and 7 bases, with 20 bases remaining between them. CDR3 DNA sequence: TGTGCCAGTCTGAAGACAGGTGGTTCGATCGGGGAGCTGTTTTTT. Translating it yields CASLKTGGSIGELFF. Full variable domain (remainder filled in from reference TRBV19 and TRBJ2-2): DGGITQSPKYLFRKEGQNVTLSCEQNLNHDAMYWYRQDPGQGLRLIYYSQIVNDFQKGDIAEGYSVSREKKESFPLTVTSAQKNPTAFYLCASLKTGGSIGELFFGEGSRLTVL.

This clonotype was detected ten times or more. CDR3 nucleotide sequence: TGTGCCAGCAGCCCGCGAGGGACCCCGAACACTGAAGCTTTCTTT. Translating it yields CASSPRGTPNTEAFF. V is TRBV5-5 and J is TRBJ1-1; possible D gene TRBD1, 5 bases. Germline V gene data show CDR1 as SGHKS and CDR2 as YYEKEE (reference sequence). The CDR3 is made up of 15 amino acids. The V and J ends lost 4 bases and 1 base respectively, with 14 bases between them.

This clonotype was found many times. The rearrangement uses TRBV2 and TRBJ1-2; D is undetermined. Germline V lookup: CDR1 SNHLY, CDR2 FYNNEI. The CDR3 extends over 13 amino acids. Trimming pared 6 bases from V and 4 bases from J, leaving 12 bases between. The CDR3 bases are TGTGCCAGCAGCTCCCGACCGATCTATGGCTACACCTTC. Residues: CASSSRPIYGYTF.

In its sample, this clonotype was seen many times. The rearrangement joins TRBV28 to TRBJ1-5; 7 nucleotides match TRBD1. The trim removed 5 bases at V and 4 bases at J, leaving 14 bases unmatched. CDR3 length equals 17 residues. Germline CDR1 MDHEN, CDR2 SYDVKM. The CDR3 DNA reads as TGTGCCAGCAGTATCCTGGACATGGGACAGAGAAATCAGCCCCAGCATTTT. Its protein is CASSILDMGQRNQPQHF.

This clonotype was seen at least ten times. The chain links TRBV5-1 to TRBJ1-4, with D perhaps matching TRBD1 (5 bases). Germline CDR1 is SGHRS and CDR2 is YFSETQ. The ends were cut back, 3 bases at V and 6 bases at J, with 12 bases in the middle. The CDR3 sequence is 14 residues long. CDR3 nucleotide sequence: TGCGCCAGCAGCTCCGGTAGGGGCGATGAAAAACTGTTTTTT. This sequence encodes CASSSGRGDEKLFF. Full variable domain (remainder filled in from reference TRBV5-1 and TRBJ1-4): KAGVTQTPRYLIKTRGQQVTLSCSPISGHRSVSWYQQTPGQGLQFLFEYFSETQRNKGNFPGRFSGRQFSNSRSEMNVSTLELGDSALYLCASSSGRGDEKLFFGSGTQLSVL.

At least ten counts were recorded for this clonotype. The chain uses TRBV4-1 and TRBJ1-1; 12 positions match TRBD1. The CDR3 runs 20 residues. The J segment lost 4 bases and the V segment lost 3 bases, leaving 18 bases of the junction unmatched. Looked up from germline, CDR1 is MGHRA and CDR2 is YSYEKL. DNA for the CDR3: TGCGCCAGCAGCCATCGTTGGGGTCGGGGACAGGGGGCTTCGGGCACTGAAGCTTTCTTT. Protein sequence: CASSHRWGRGQGASGTEAFF.

This chain joins TRBV7-2 and TRBJ2-5; TRBD2 matches at 8 bases. The J segment lost 5 bases and the V segment lost 6 bases, leaving 5 bases of the junction unmatched. CDR3 length: 13 residues. Germline assignment: CDR1 SGHTA and CDR2 FQGNSA. The DNA of the CDR3 is TGTGCCAGCAGATACCCGGGGGGGGAGACCCAGTACTTC. Translating gives CASRYPGGETQYF.

This clonotype was found many times. This rearrangement joins TRBV6-1 to TRBJ2-2, with a tentative D call TRBD1 (5 bases). V gave up 10 bases and J gave up 6 bases, with 21 bases separating them. This CDR3 is built from 15 residues. CDR1 MNHNS and CDR2 SASEGT come from the germline V gene. This CDR3 is CATLKGRVGPGELFF. For the CDR3, the DNA is TGTGCCACCCTCAAGGGCAGGGTTGGGCCCGGGGAGCTGTTTTTT.

In this sample, this clonotype turned up many times. The chain links TRBV12-3 or TRBV12-4 to TRBJ1-2, with D hard to call. CDR3 length: 11 residues. V lost 6 bases and J 7 bases, leaving 9 bases between the germline ends. This chain's CDR3 is CASSPSPGYTF. CDR3 DNA sequence: TGTGCCAGCAGCCCCTCCCCTGGCTACACCTTC.

In its sample, this clonotype was seen many times. The rearrangement links TRBV12-3 or TRBV12-4 to TRBJ2-3; D is unclear. This CDR3 has 17 amino acids. V lost 5 bases, J lost 0 bases, and 18 bases lay in between. The CDR3 region is CASSPLFDMTSTDTQYF. CDR3 DNA sequence: TGTGCCAGCAGTCCGCTATTCGACATGACTAGCACAGATACGCAGTATTTT.

This clonotype appeared many times. V usage is TRBV28 and J usage is TRBJ1-1; TRBD1 might be the D (6 bases). V gave up 5 bases and J gave up 4 bases, with 17 bases separating them. The germline gives CDR1 MDHEN, CDR2 SYDVKM. The CDR3 is made up of 15 amino acids. CDR3 loop: CASSPEGGGSTEAFF. The DNA for the CDR3 is TGTGCCAGCAGTCCTGAAGGGGGGGGAAGCACTGAAGCTTTCTTT. The whole variable domain, filled in from reference TRBV28 and TRBJ1-1, reads DVKVTQSSRYLVKRTGEKVFLECVQDMDHENMFWYRQDPGLGLRLIYFSYDVKMKEKGDIPEGYSVSREKKERFSLILESASTNQTSMYLCASSPEGGGSTEAFFGQGTRLTVV.

This clonotype was found once. This chain uses TRBV27 with TRBJ1-4, with TRBD1 matching 7 bases. Unmatched junction bases numbered 5, after V lost 0 bases and J lost 4 bases. The CDR3 totals 16 residues. In germline, CDR1 is MNHEY, CDR2 SMNVEV (reference sequence). CDR3 DNA sequence: TGTGCCAGCAGTTTATCTTGGGGACAGAATAATGAAAAACTGTTTTTT. Translation: CASSLSWGQNNEKLFF.

This clonotype was found many times. The DNA for the CDR3 is TGTGCCAGCAGCTTAGGGGGGACAGAATCCTCCGGCTATGGCTACACCTTC. Protein product: CASSLGGTESSGYGYTF. This chain joins TRBV7-2 and TRBJ1-2; 7 bases align to TRBD1. Germline lookup yields CDR1 SGHTA and CDR2 FQGNSA. The CDR3 is 17 amino acids. V trimming: 1 base; J trimming: 4 bases; junction bases outside the gene matches: 12.

The sample holds many counts of this clonotype. This chain joins TRBV7-3 and TRBJ2-5; 11 nucleotides agree with TRBD2. Trimming took 6 bases from V and 5 from J; bases not matched to a gene: 8. Germline V lookup: CDR1 SGHTA, CDR2 FQGTGA. The CDR3 totals 15 residues. CDR3 protein: CASSLTSGGWETQYF. The CDR3 region has the DNA TGTGCCAGCAGTCTAACTAGCGGGGGATGGGAGACCCAGTACTTC. The variable domain in full, with the rest retrieved from reference TRBV7-3 and TRBJ2-5, is GAGVSQTPSNKVTEKGKYVELRCDPISGHTALYWYRQSLGQGPEFLIYFQGTGAADDSGLPNDRFFAVRPEGSVSTLKIQRTERGDSAVYLCASSLTSGGWETQYFGPGTRLLVL.